This T cell receptor (beta chain) was obtained from a study of post-analysis software for immune sequencing data. Whole-study context: Patients had relapsing-remitting, secondary progressive or progressive-relapsing multiple sclerosis; some lacked subtype. Whole-study results and caveats: A significant reduction in normalized Chao1 diversity was observed in multiple sclerosis patients versus controls. In patients, about 5 TRBV segments were more frequent than in controls, with TRBV5-6, TRBV5-1 and TRBV20-1 among them. Batch-mates among the samples co-clustered strongly by F measure.

CDR1 is LGHDT and CDR2 is YNNKEL in the germline V gene (reference sequence). Trimming removed 5 bases at V and 5 bases at J, with 17 bases between. This CDR3 is 15 amino acids long. Sequencing libraries made from TCR beta cDNA carried unique molecular identifiers. Each sample of about 0.95 to 11 million input T cells yielded roughly 500,000 cDNA molecules, so each molecule approximated one T cell. TCRdb passed the PCR reads through MiXCR, listing each CDR3 protein once. The table records a few hundred thousand distinct CDR3 sequences, about 39% of them present only once. As concerns this clonotype: Its cognate antigen is unknown.

Sequenced input: blood. The source of this sequence is a girl aged 2 to 9 with multiple sclerosis. J is TRBJ2-3 and V is TRBV3-1; tentative D call: TRBD2 (5 bases). The CDR3 nucleotides read TGTGCCAGCAGCTTAAGTCTAGCATTGGGAGATACGCAGTATTTT. The encoded protein is CASSLSLALGDTQYF.